This entry features one T cell receptor (beta chain) sequence. Its specificity is not known. CDR3 size: 15 residues. CDR1 is MNHEY and CDR2 is SMNVEV in the germline V gene (reference sequence). V was trimmed by 4 bases and J by 2 bases, leaving 15 bases between them. The record originates from a study of T cell responses to AZD1222 COVID-19 vaccine. Study-wide points: Following two doses of AZD1222, Spike-specific TCR breadth and depth rose. It was only a handful of AZD1222 recipients who were seropositive at baseline.

Produced via immunoSEQ multiplex PCR; TCRdb's table is partial and in-frame only. The sample has around 140,000 clones; approximately 86% are singletons. Second-dose groups at about 4 or about 12 weeks were pooled. The chain joins TRBV27 to TRBJ2-7; D tentatively fits TRBD1 or TRBD2 (6 bases each). Source: peripheral blood, taken 28 days after the second AZD1222 dose. This clonotype originated in an adult who received the AZD1222 COVID-19 vaccine. In DNA, the CDR3 is TGTGCCAGCAGTTGGGGGCAGGGAGGAACCTACGAGCAGTACTTC. It yields the protein CASSWGQGGTYEQYF.